This T cell receptor beta chain was documented in a study of graft-versus-host responses after intestinal transplantation. At the level of the study: Isolated intestinal, liver-intestinal, or multivisceral transplants were what recipients had.

Germline CDR1 SGHTA, CDR2 FQGNSA. The germline V and J ends were trimmed by 1 base and 1 base, with 11 bases remaining between them. CDR3 size: 16 residues. Study conclusions and caveats: Circulating GvH clone levels at their peak were associated with HvG declines (early post-transplant). Where graft-donor T cell macrochimerism was present, patients had high graft-versus-host to host-versus-graft clonal ratios in allografts. Recipient marrow held GvH clones, some first seen in ileum or blood.

Worth noting for this clone: The antigen is undetermined.

The method was immunoSEQ multiplex PCR; TCRdb's version includes in-frame clones alone and lacks a portion of them. The sample yields some 100,000 clones, around 90% seen once. The chain employs TRBV7-2 and TRBJ1-3, with D unclear. The source is a human donor who received an intestinal transplant. The sample was unstimulated CD8+ T cells sorted from spleen or lymph node cells, taken before intestinal transplant. The CDR3 sequence is CASSLGIPSSGNTIYF. The CDR3 DNA reads TGTGCCAGCAGCTTAGGCATTCCTTCGTCTGGAAACACCATATATTTT.